This is a list of T cell receptor beta chains from one sample in a study of blood T cell repertoires in COVID-19. The method was immunoSEQ multiplex PCR; TCRdb's version includes in-frame clones alone and lacks a portion of them. This table has approximately 170,000 clones, 85% to 90% appearing once. Sequenced input: peripheral blood. These TCRs come from a man younger than 35 with active or convalescent COVID-19. The CDR3 runs from the conserved cysteine through the conserved F or W. Each record gives: clone size, V gene, CDR3 length, J gene, D gene, CDR3 DNA, CDR3 protein. D genes are given only for firm matches. Clone size is shown for a subset of rows, as once, few, many or a class of expanded clone.

.	TRBV18	15	TRBJ1-5	TRBD1	TGTGCCAGCTCAGCGACAGGGGGCGAGAATCAGCCCCAGCATTTT	CASSATGGENQPQHF
once	TRBV5-1	14	TRBJ1-6	TRBD1	TGCGCCAGCAGCTGGACAGGGGAGGATTCACCCCTCCACTTT	CASSWTGEDSPLHF
.	TRBV6-5	15	TRBJ2-7	TRBD1	TGTGCCAGTTGGGGTAGAACAGGGGGAGGCTACGAGCAGTACTTC	CASWGRTGGGYEQYF
.	TRBV6-2/TRBV6-3	13	TRBJ2-3	.	TGTGCCAGCAGCCCCGAGGCTTCGGATACGCAGTATTTT	CASSPEASDTQYF
.	TRBV6-5	14	TRBJ1-2	.	TGTGCCAGCAGCGGGGACACCTTTAACTATGGCTACACCTTC	CASSGDTFNYGYTF
.	TRBV29-1	15	TRBJ1-2	TRBD1	TGCAGCGTGGGGACAGGGGGCGATCGTTACTATGGCTACACCTTC	CSVGTGGDRYYGYTF
.	TRBV6-5	15	TRBJ2-3	.	TGTGCCAGCAGTTTCGACAGGTTGAACACAGATACGCAGTATTTT	CASSFDRLNTDTQYF
.	TRBV4-1	14	TRBJ2-5	TRBD2	TGCGCCAGCAGCCGGGGGGGACTCGAAGAGACCCAGTACTTC	CASSRGGLEETQYF
.	TRBV6-5	13	TRBJ1-5	TRBD1	TGTGCCAGCAAAGGACAGGGGGAGGGGCCCCAGCATTTT	CASKGQGEGPQHF
.	TRBV25-1	14	TRBJ1-1	.	TGTGCCAGCAGTGAATTCCAGGGTGTTGGTGAAGCTTTCTTT	CASSEFQGVGEAFF
.	TRBV7-2	16	TRBJ2-3	.	TGTGCCAGCAGCTTAGCTCCGGGACTTATCACAGATACGCAGTATTTT	CASSLAPGLITDTQYF
.	TRBV28	13	TRBJ1-4	.	TGTGCCAGCAGAACAGTGGCAAATGAAAAACTGTTTTTT	CASRTVANEKLFF
.	TRBV28	16	TRBJ1-2	.	TGTGCCAGCAGTTTATCCTCCGGCGGGGAAACGGATGGCTACACCTTC	CASSLSSGGETDGYTF
.	TRBV5-4	16	TRBJ2-7	TRBD2	TGTGCCAGCAGCTTTCCCGGGACTAGCGGATTCTACGAGCAGTACTTC	CASSFPGTSGFYEQYF
.	TRBV7-9	14	TRBJ1-1	.	TGTGCCAGCAGCTTTAGGGGCGCGGACACTGAAGCTTTCTTT	CASSFRGADTEAFF
.	TRBV4-1	12	TRBJ2-3	.	TGCGCCAGCAGCCAAGTTCGAGATACGCAGTATTTT	CASSQVRDTQYF
.	TRBV14	16	TRBJ1-1	.	TGTGCCAGCAGCCAATCACAGGGTATAGTGAACACTGAAGCTTTCTTT	CASSQSQGIVNTEAFF
.	TRBV9	13	TRBJ2-3	.	TGTGCCAGCAGCGTAATAAGAGCAGATACGCAGTATTTT	CASSVIRADTQYF
.	TRBV24-1	14	TRBJ1-5	TRBD1	TGTGCCACCAGCAGGGGGCCGAGCAATCAGCCCCAGCATTTT	CATSRGPSNQPQHF
few	TRBV3-1/TRBV3-2	15	TRBJ2-7	.	TGTGCCAGCAGTCCGGACCAGGGAAGCTCCTACGAGCAGTACTTC	CASSPDQGSSYEQYF
few	TRBV25-1	15	TRBJ1-6	.	TGTGCCAGCACCGCGGGACGGATGTATAATTCACCCCTCCACTTT	CASTAGRMYNSPLHF
few	TRBV9	15	TRBJ2-3	TRBD2	TGTGCCAGCAGCGCGACTAGCGGGGGTGGAGATACGCAGTATTTT	CASSATSGGGDTQYF
.	TRBV2	12	TRBJ1-4	.	TGTGCCAACGAGGGGGTTGAGGAAAAACTGTTTTTT	CANEGVEEKLFF
many	TRBV7-6	22	TRBJ2-1	TRBD1	TGTGCCAGCAGCTTACTTCCTACGGGACAGGGGGAGGCCGGGGATCTCTACAATGAGCAGTTCTTC	CASSLLPTGQGEAGDLYNEQFF
few	TRBV2	15	TRBJ1-6	TRBD1	TGTGCCAGCAGTGGGACAGGGGGCTTGAATTCACCCCTCCACTTT	CASSGTGGLNSPLHF
once	TRBV2	11	TRBJ2-7	.	TGTGCCAGCAGTGTAGAGGGCGAGCAGTACTTC	CASSVEGEQYF
.	TRBV5-1	15	TRBJ2-7	TRBD2	TGCGCCAGCAGCTTTCTAGCGGGATCCTCCTACGAGCAGTACTTC	CASSFLAGSSYEQYF
few	TRBV5-1	15	TRBJ1-5	.	TGCGCCAGCACCGTGGACGGGGGACCTAATCAGCCCCAGCATTTT	CASTVDGGPNQPQHF
once	TRBV28	16	TRBJ1-4	.	TGTGCCAGCAGTTTAAGGTTTGCTAGCCTTAATGAAAAACTGTTTTTT	CASSLRFASLNEKLFF
.	TRBV2	14	TRBJ1-3	TRBD1	TGTGCCAGAGAAAGACAGGGGGCTGAAAACACCATATATTTT	CARERQGAENTIYF
.	TRBV15	13	TRBJ1-2	.	TGTGCCACCAGCAGTCGGGGTAACTATGGCTACACCTTC	CATSSRGNYGYTF
.	TRBV19	16	TRBJ2-7	TRBD1	TGTGCCAGTAGTCCCCAGTTAACAGGGGTCACCTACGAGCAGTACTTC	CASSPQLTGVTYEQYF
once	TRBV27	14	TRBJ2-1	TRBD1	TGTGCCAGCAGTTTATTACCCAGGGGGAATGAGCAGTTCTTC	CASSLLPRGNEQFF
.	TRBV18	14	TRBJ1-2	.	TGTGCCAGCTCACCACCGGTCAGGTCTAAGGGCTACACCTTC	CASSPPVRSKGYTF
.	TRBV6-4	16	TRBJ1-6	TRBD1	TGTGCCAGCAGTAATTCCGGACAGGGAGCTTATTCACCCCTCCACTTT	CASSNSGQGAYSPLHF
.	TRBV29-1	11	TRBJ1-4	.	TGCAGCGTTGAATTCCTGGAAAAACTGTTTTTT	CSVEFLEKLFF
.	TRBV4-3	18	TRBJ1-1	TRBD1	TGCGCCAGCAGCCAAAGATCCCGGGACAGGGGCCTGAACACTGAAGCTTTCTTT	CASSQRSRDRGLNTEAFF
.	TRBV9	14	TRBJ1-1	TRBD1	TGTGCCAGCAGCGGACAGGGTTCGAACACTGAAGCTTTCTTT	CASSGQGSNTEAFF
.	TRBV11-3	12	TRBJ1-2	.	TGTGCCAGCAGCCGACAGGAATATGGCTACACCTTC	CASSRQEYGYTF
.	TRBV3-1/TRBV3-2	15	TRBJ1-3	.	TGTGCCAGCAGCCAAGATTGGGGGGTTGGAAACACCATATATTTT	CASSQDWGVGNTIYF
few	TRBV5-1	14	TRBJ2-5	.	TGCGCCAGCAGCTTGGTAGCAGCCCAAGAGACCCAGTACTTC	CASSLVAAQETQYF
.	TRBV7-8	15	TRBJ1-3	.	TGTGCCAGCAGCTTATGGGCGAATGGTGGAAACACCATATATTTT	CASSLWANGGNTIYF
.	TRBV9	15	TRBJ1-2	.	TGTGCCAGCAGCGTAGCCCACGACGGAGCCTATGGCTACACCTTC	CASSVAHDGAYGYTF
.	TRBV6-4	15	TRBJ2-3	.	TGTGCCAGCAGTGACTCTGCAGGTTCATTAGATACGCAGTATTTT	CASSDSAGSLDTQYF
.	TRBV7-9	14	TRBJ1-5	.	TGTGCCAGCAGCGCAGGGTTTCAGGATCAGCCCCAGCATTTT	CASSAGFQDQPQHF
.	TRBV6-5	15	TRBJ1-5	.	TGTGCCAGCAGCCCCGACAGGTCCGGCAATCAGCCCCAGCATTTT	CASSPDRSGNQPQHF
.	TRBV30	12	TRBJ2-1	TRBD2	TGTGCCTGGTGTAGCGGGCACAATGAGCAGTTCTTC	CAWCSGHNEQFF
.	TRBV23-1	13	TRBJ2-7	TRBD1	TGCGCCAGCACCCGGGACAGGGGCTACGAGCAGTACTTC	CASTRDRGYEQYF
.	TRBV11-3	18	TRBJ2-5	.	TGTGCCAGCAGCCCAAAGGCCAGGGCTGTACCGATCCAAGAGACCCAGTACTTC	CASSPKARAVPIQETQYF
.	TRBV6-6	15	TRBJ2-7	TRBD2	TGTGCCAGCAGTCCGGGAGGTAGCGGAAAATACGAGCAGTACTTC	CASSPGGSGKYEQYF
.	TRBV19	17	TRBJ2-3	TRBD2	TGTGCCAGTAGTCCTCGCTTTAGCGGGGGTCCCACAGATACGCAGTATTTT	CASSPRFSGGPTDTQYF
.	TRBV6-1	16	TRBJ2-5	.	TGTGCCAGCAGTGAAGCGCTAGAACAGGTCCAAGAGACCCAGTACTTC	CASSEALEQVQETQYF
.	TRBV9	14	TRBJ1-4	.	TGTGCCAGCAGCCCCGGGGGGGAAGGAGAAAAACTGTTTTTT	CASSPGGEGEKLFF
.	TRBV28	17	TRBJ2-5	TRBD1	TGTGCCAGCAGTTTTTTGAGGACAGGGGAACTTCAAGAGACCCAGTACTTC	CASSFLRTGELQETQYF
few	TRBV27	13	TRBJ1-1	.	TGTGCCAGCAGCCCACAGGGTCGGACTGAAGCTTTCTTT	CASSPQGRTEAFF
.	TRBV11-2	16	TRBJ1-1	TRBD1	TGTGCCAGCAGCTTAAGGCCGGTCACAGGGGGCACTGAAGCTTTCTTT	CASSLRPVTGGTEAFF
.	TRBV6-2/TRBV6-3	15	TRBJ2-1	TRBD2	TGTGCCAGCAGTCCCCTAGCGGGTGCCTACAATGAGCAGTTCTTC	CASSPLAGAYNEQFF
.	TRBV7-2	14	TRBJ1-6	.	TGTGCCAGCAGCGTGGGGAGCCATAATTCACCCCTCCACTTT	CASSVGSHNSPLHF
.	TRBV6-5	15	TRBJ2-1	TRBD2	TGTGCCAGCAGTCGAGGACTAGAAGGCTACAATGAGCAGTTCTTC	CASSRGLEGYNEQFF
.	TRBV5-1	19	TRBJ1-4	TRBD1	TGCGCCAGCAGCCAAGACGGGACAGCCCGTGATGGGGCTAATGAAAAACTGTTTTTT	CASSQDGTARDGANEKLFF